This T cell receptor beta chain comes out of a study of metastatic and nonmetastatic thyroid tumors. This clone was picked up many times. MiXCR re-clonotyped the PCR reads for TCRdb. Of about 47,000 clones listed, 20% to 25% are singletons. Treatment of any kind had been given to no patient before thyroid surgery. This sequence originates from a male donor with papillary thyroid cancer or a benign thyroid nodule (not recorded which). Some clones in this sample may be carry-over from other donors' samples. Sequenced sample: blood.

CDR3 bases: TGTGCCAGCAGCCTCGGGGGGACTGGAAACACCATATATTTT. This gives the protein CASSLGGTGNTIYF. J is TRBJ1-3 and V is TRBV28; a weak D match, TRBD1 (5 bases). Trimming removed 6 bases from V and 2 bases from J, with 11 bases in between. CDR3 length: 14 residues. Germline assignment: CDR1 MDHEN and CDR2 SYDVKM.